These 20 T cell receptor beta chains came from one sample sequenced in a study of identical twins. In TCRdb, the 5' RACE reads were re-called with MiXCR into one record per CDR3 protein. The sample has 420,000 or so distinct CDR3 sequences, less than 20% seen once. The specimen sequenced was naive T cells sorted from blood. These receptor sequences come from a middle-aged man in good health.

The chain links TRBV10-3 to TRBJ1-1; D unclear. Trimming removed 0 bases at V and 5 bases at J, with 16 bases between. This CDR3 has 16 residues. Germline V CDR1 and CDR2: ENHRY, SYGVKD. Written as DNA, the CDR3 is TGTGCCATCAGTGAGTCGCCGCCTCCTGGGAGGACTGAAGCTTTCTTT. This gives the protein CAISESPPPGRTEAFF.

The rearrangement joins TRBV4-1 to TRBJ2-1, with TRBD2 matching over 7 bases. Germline assignment: CDR1 MGHRA and CDR2 YSYEKL. V was clipped by 0 bases and J by 1 base; unmatched bases: 12. The CDR3 totals 19 residues. The CDR3 protein is CASSQDRVGREGSYNEQFF. For the CDR3, the DNA is TGCGCCAGCAGCCAAGATCGAGTTGGCAGGGAGGGGTCCTACAATGAGCAGTTCTTC.

V and J are TRBV20-1 and TRBJ2-2; tentatively, D is TRBD2 (5 bases). CDR1 and CDR2 (germline): DFQATT, SNEGSKA (reference sequence). This CDR3 has 15 amino acids. V was pared by 1 base and J by 4 bases, with 13 bases between. CDR3 sequence: CSARVGVARTGELFF. DNA for the CDR3: TGCAGTGCTAGAGTTGGGGTAGCGCGCACCGGGGAGCTGTTTTTT.

The V gene is TRBV25-1, the J gene TRBJ1-5; no firm D call. V was shortened by 2 bases and J by 4 bases, with 6 bases between the two germline ends. Germline loops: CDR1 MGHDK, CDR2 SYGVNS. The CDR3 covers 13 residues. The DNA for the CDR3 is TGTGCCAGCAGTGAAAATACAAATCAGCCCCAGCATTTT. Its protein is CASSENTNQPQHF.

This clonotype showed up many times. The CDR3 sequence: CSASSGTHALQGEQFF. The CDR3 DNA reads TGCAGTGCTAGCTCCGGGACCCATGCTCTACAGGGTGAGCAGTTCTTC. J is TRBJ2-1 and V is TRBV20-1, with D possibly being TRBD1 (6 bases). V was clipped by 3 bases and J by 9 bases, with 24 bases between them. The CDR3 covers 16 residues. The germline gives CDR1 DFQATT, CDR2 SNEGSKA (reference sequence).

This clonotype was picked up many times. The chain carries TRBV4-1 and TRBJ2-5; tentative D call: TRBD2 (5 bases). Germline V lookup: CDR1 MGHRA, CDR2 YSYEKL. The CDR3 consists of 15 residues. V lost 4 bases and J lost 2, with 14 bases in between. CDR3 protein: CASSRTGYGQETQYF. Here the CDR3 DNA reads TGCGCCAGCAGCCGGACGGGATACGGGCAAGAGACCCAGTACTTC.

This clonotype was picked up many times. This chain uses TRBV6-2 or TRBV6-3 with TRBJ2-1; D might be TRBD1 or TRBD2, each matching 7 bases. V shed 1 base and J shed 7 bases, with 17 bases lying between them. This CDR3 spans 16 amino acids. The V gene's germline CDR1 is MNHEY and CDR2 SVGEGT. The CDR3 DNA reads as TGTGCCAGCAGTTACTGGGGGGGAACAGGGGAGAATGAGCAGTTCTTC. Translating gives CASSYWGGTGENEQFF.

This clonotype came up many times. This sequence joins TRBV20-1 and TRBJ2-7, with D possibly being TRBD1 (5 bases). The length of the CDR3 is 14 residues. The V and J ends lost 0 bases and 2 bases respectively, with 11 bases between them. CDR1 is DFQATT and CDR2 is SNEGSKA in the germline V gene (reference sequence). CDR3 loop: CSARDGPGPYEQYF. DNA of the CDR3: TGCAGTGCTAGAGATGGTCCAGGGCCCTACGAGCAGTACTTC.

The rearrangement uses TRBV7-2 and TRBJ2-7, with D possibly being TRBD1 (6 bases). This CDR3 contains 14 residues. Trimming removed 5 bases from V and 6 bases from J, with 17 bases in between. CDR1 is SGHTA and CDR2 is FQGNSA in the germline V gene. The CDR3 loop is CASSRLRQVGEQYF. For the CDR3, the DNA is TGTGCCAGCAGCCGCCTTAGACAGGTTGGCGAGCAGTACTTC. The variable domain in full, completed from reference TRBV7-2 and TRBJ2-7, reads GAGVSQSPSNKVTEKGKDVELRCDPISGHTALYWYRQSLGQGLEFLIYFQGNSAPDKSGLPSDRFSAERTGGSVSTLTIQRTQQEDSAVYLCASSRLRQVGEQYFGPGTRLTVT.

The chain links TRBV4-1 to TRBJ2-2, with D perhaps TRBD1 or TRBD2 (6 bases each). From germline, CDR1 is MGHRA and CDR2 YSYEKL. V dropped 0 bases and J dropped 8 bases, with 13 bases sitting between them. The CDR3 extends over 15 amino acids. CDR3 sequence (DNA): TGCGCCAGCAGCCAAGATTTAGGGGGGCCTGGGGAGCTGTTTTTT. It is translated as CASSQDLGGPGELFF.

In its sample, this clonotype was seen many times. The chain is built from TRBV6-1 and TRBJ2-1; D call uncertain. Trimming left V 6 bases short and J 2 bases short, with 8 bases between. Germline V CDR1 and CDR2: MNHNS, SASEGT. This CDR3 spans 13 amino acids. The DNA of the CDR3 is TGTGCCAGCAGAGAGATCACCTACAATGAGCAGTTCTTC. Its translation: CASREITYNEQFF.

There are many counts of this clonotype. The chain carries TRBV14 and TRBJ1-2, with a weak D call TRBD1 (6 bases). Germline assignment: CDR1 SGHDN and CDR2 FVKESK. With 4 bases removed from V and 4 bases from J, the gap between germline ends came to 16 bases. The CDR3 loop spans 15 amino acids. The CDR3 DNA follows: TGTGCCAGCAGCCGGGGACAAGGGGGGTTCTATGGCTACACCTTC. Protein product: CASSRGQGGFYGYTF.

The chain carries TRBV27 and TRBJ2-7; TRBD2 aligns across 7 bases. The CDR3 spans 12 residues. CDR1 and CDR2 from the germline V gene are MNHEY and SMNVEV (reference sequence). V was pared by 6 bases and J by 5 bases, with 4 bases of the junction left unmatched. The CDR3 spells CASSSGINEQYF. The DNA for the CDR3 is TGTGCCAGCAGCAGCGGGATTAACGAGCAGTACTTC.

This clonotype was detected only a few times. V and J are TRBV7-9 and TRBJ2-2; TRBD2 agrees at 7 bases. The J segment lost 5 bases and the V segment lost 5 bases, leaving 5 bases of the junction unmatched. Germline assignment: CDR1 SEHNR and CDR2 FQNEAQ (reference sequence). The CDR3 loop spans 14 amino acids. As DNA, the CDR3 is TGTGCCAGCAGCCCCAGCGGGGTAACCGGGGAGCTGTTTTTT. Protein: CASSPSGVTGELFF.

At least ten counts were recorded for this clonotype. The chain couples TRBV5-1 to TRBJ1-2; 9 bases are shared with TRBD1. J lost 6 bases, V lost 4 bases, and 13 bases had no gene match. This CDR3 comprises 16 residues. The germline V gene encodes CDR1 SGHRS and CDR2 YFSETQ. The CDR3 is CASSAGNTGGADGYTF. CDR3 sequence (DNA): TGCGCCAGCAGCGCGGGAAACACAGGGGGCGCGGATGGCTACACCTTC.

This clonotype was recorded many times. The gene calls are TRBV4-2 and TRBJ2-3; D may be TRBD1 (6 bases). CDR1 LGHNA and CDR2 YNFKEQ come from the germline V gene. Trimming took off 2 bases at V and 6 bases at J, with 12 bases between the two ends. This CDR3 has 14 residues. The CDR3 sequence is CASSQLGGYDTQYF. CDR3 DNA sequence: TGTGCCAGCAGCCAACTAGGGGGTTATGATACGCAGTATTTT.

V usage is TRBV12-3 or TRBV12-4 and J usage is TRBJ2-2, with D perhaps matching TRBD1 (6 bases). This CDR3 spans 11 amino acids. Trimming removed 5 bases from V and 8 bases from J, with 6 bases in between. DNA for the CDR3: TGTGCCAGCAGTACAGGGGGGGAGCTGTTTTTT. Residues: CASSTGGELFF.

Regarding this clonotype: A read error may be the cause here, since a much bigger clone is one base away. The rearrangement uses TRBV4-2 and TRBJ2-3; 12 bases are shared with TRBD2. CDR3 length: 17 residues. CDR1 and CDR2 from the germline V gene are LGHNA and YNFKEQ. Trimming cost V 4 bases and J 2 bases; bases outside gene matches: 7. DNA for the CDR3: TGTGCCAGCAGCCGAGTTACTAGCGGGGGGCCCACAGATACGCAGTATTTT. It translates to CASSRVTSGGPTDTQYF.

V gene TRBV6-2 or TRBV6-3 combines with J gene TRBJ2-5; D possibly matches TRBD1 or TRBD2 (5 bases each). V gave up 7 bases and J gave up 0 bases, with 9 bases separating them. CDR1 and CDR2 (germline): MNHEY, SVGEGT. CDR3 length: 13 residues. CDR3 DNA sequence: TGTGCCAGCACTGGGACGGACCAAGAGACCCAGTACTTC. It yields the protein CASTGTDQETQYF.

The chain uses TRBV30 and TRBJ2-7; 8 bases fit TRBD1. V dropped 3 bases and J dropped 0; count of bases not matched to a gene: 7. Germline assignment: CDR1 GTSNPN and CDR2 SVGIG (reference sequence). This CDR3 is 15 amino acids long. CDR3 in DNA: TGTGCCTGGAGCCCCGGGACAGGTGGCTCCTACGAGCAGTACTTC. Translation: CAWSPGTGGSYEQYF. Based on the CDR3 plus reference TRBV30 and TRBJ2-7, the full variable domain is SQTIHQWPATLVQPVGSPLSLECTVEGTSNPNLYWYRQAAGRGLQLLFYSVGIGQISSEVPQNLSASRPQDRQFILSSKKLLLSDSGFYLCAWSPGTGGSYEQYFGPGTRLTVT.